Below are 7 T cell receptor beta chains sequenced from a single sample in a study of CD8 T cells in Susac syndrome (dated 2019 in TCRdb). Library prep was done by the immunoSEQ multiplex PCR assay. RNA was extracted with the RNeasy kit and about 0.5 to 1 ug was reverse transcribed using random hexamers. TCRdb took the public reads, trimmed them with fastp at Q25, ran MiXCR for clone calling and kept in-frame beta chains. Records with the same CDR3 protein are collapsed into one entry carrying the most frequent genes and DNA. The sample records approximately 150,000 distinct CDR3 sequences, over 80% of which are singletons. Around 0.51% of the sample belongs to the ten largest clones. Sequencing used CD8+ T cells from PBMCs. The source is a human donor with multiple sclerosis.

The chain has TRBV19 and TRBJ1-1; 7 bases are shared with TRBD1. Germline CDR1 is LNHDA and CDR2 is SQIVND (reference sequence). The CDR3 loop spans 17 amino acids. V gave up 7 bases and J gave up 5 bases; unmatched junction bases: 19. The CDR3 DNA is TGTGCCAGTATCCCCCAGGGGGGCGCGGGTTTCGCTACTGAAGCTTTCTTT. Translated: CASIPQGGAGFATEAFF.

A few counts support this clonotype. The chain couples TRBV11-3 to TRBJ2-3; no reliable D call. Germline loops: CDR1 SGHNT, CDR2 YENEEA. V was shortened by 1 base and J by 2 bases, with 13 bases between the two germline ends. This CDR3 is built from 16 residues. CDR3 sequence (DNA): TGTGCCAGCAGCTTAGCTGGCAGTACAGACACAGATACGCAGTATTTT. Translation: CASSLAGSTDTDTQYF.

This chain uses TRBV9 with TRBJ2-1; a weak D match, TRBD2 (6 bases). The CDR3 is 18 amino acids. The V gene lost 4 bases and the J gene lost 4 bases, with 24 bases spanning the gap. Germline CDR1 is SGDLS and CDR2 is YYNGEE. CDR3 sequence (DNA): TGTGCCAGCAGCCCCCATCCCCGGGACTCAAACCTTTACAATGAGCAGTTCTTC. Translating it yields CASSPHPRDSNLYNEQFF. Using reference TRBV9 and TRBJ2-1 for the parts outside the CDR3, the full variable domain is DSGVTQTPKHLITATGQRVTLRCSPRSGDLSVYWYQQSLDQGLQFLIQYYNGEERAKGNILERFSAQQFPDLHSELNLSSLELGDSALYFCASSPHPRDSNLYNEQFFGPGTRLTVL.

The chain recombines TRBV20-1 with TRBJ1-5; D gene unclear. V was pared by 3 bases and J by 3 bases, with 12 bases between. This CDR3 has 14 amino acids. CDR1 is DFQATT, CDR2 SNEGSKA, per germline (reference sequence). The CDR3 loop is CSASVTFNNQPQHF. Written as DNA, the CDR3 is TGCAGTGCTAGTGTGACCTTTAACAATCAGCCCCAGCATTTT.

The J gene is TRBJ2-6, the V gene TRBV7-6; D may be TRBD1 (6 bases). The V end lost 5 bases, the J end lost 2 bases, and 7 bases lay between the germline ends. Germline V gives CDR1 SGHVS, CDR2 FNYEAQ. The CDR3 runs 14 residues. CDR3 nucleotides: TGTGCCAGCAGCCACAGGGCTGGGGCCAACGTCCTGACTTTC. Protein product: CASSHRAGANVLTF.

The genes are TRBV4-1 and TRBJ1-1, with D perhaps matching TRBD1 (5 bases). This CDR3 is built from 15 residues. Germline lookup yields CDR1 MGHRA and CDR2 YSYEKL. V lost 0 bases, J lost 3 bases, and 11 bases lay in between. CDR3 nucleotides: TGCGCCAGCAGCCAAGATCTGGGGGGGGACACTGAAGCTTTCTTT. Protein product: CASSQDLGGDTEAFF.

CDR3 in DNA: TGCAGTGCTAGTTATACTAGCGGGGGTATTAACACCGGGGAGCTGTTTTTT. This codes for CSASYTSGGINTGELFF. The chain has TRBV20-1 and TRBJ2-2, with TRBD2 identical over 11 bases. The V and J ends lost 3 bases and 2 bases, in that order; junction bases with no gene match: 8. This CDR3 is 17 amino acids long. From germline, CDR1 is DFQATT and CDR2 SNEGSKA (reference sequence).